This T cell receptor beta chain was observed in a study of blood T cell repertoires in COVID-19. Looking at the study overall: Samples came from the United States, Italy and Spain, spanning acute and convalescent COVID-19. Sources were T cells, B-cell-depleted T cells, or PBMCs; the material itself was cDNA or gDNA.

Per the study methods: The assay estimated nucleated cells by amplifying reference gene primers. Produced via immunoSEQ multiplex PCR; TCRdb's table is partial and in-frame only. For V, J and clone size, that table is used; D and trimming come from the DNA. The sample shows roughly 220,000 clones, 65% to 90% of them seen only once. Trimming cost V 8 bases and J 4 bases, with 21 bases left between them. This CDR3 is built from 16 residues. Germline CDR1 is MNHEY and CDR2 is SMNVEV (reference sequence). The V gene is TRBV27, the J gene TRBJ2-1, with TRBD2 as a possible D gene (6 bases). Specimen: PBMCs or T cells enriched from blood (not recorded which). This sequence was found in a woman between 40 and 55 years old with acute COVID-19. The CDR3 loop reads CASRQTLGGDYNEQFF. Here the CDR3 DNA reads TGTGCCAGCCGACAGACCTTGGGCGGGGATTACAATGAGCAGTTCTTC.